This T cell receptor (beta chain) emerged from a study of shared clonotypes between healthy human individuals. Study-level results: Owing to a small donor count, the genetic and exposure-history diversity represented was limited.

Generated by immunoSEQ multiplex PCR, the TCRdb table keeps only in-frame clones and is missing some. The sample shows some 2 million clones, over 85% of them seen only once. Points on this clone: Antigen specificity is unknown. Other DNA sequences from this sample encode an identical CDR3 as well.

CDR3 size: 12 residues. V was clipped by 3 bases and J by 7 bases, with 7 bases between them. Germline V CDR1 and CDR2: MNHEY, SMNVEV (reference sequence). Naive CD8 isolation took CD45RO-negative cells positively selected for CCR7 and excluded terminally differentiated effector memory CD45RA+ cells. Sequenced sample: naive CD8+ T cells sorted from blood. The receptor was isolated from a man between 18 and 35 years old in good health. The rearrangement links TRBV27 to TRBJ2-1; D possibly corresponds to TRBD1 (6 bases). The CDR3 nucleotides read TGTGCCAGCAGTTTTAGGGGGAATGAGCAGTTCTTC. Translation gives CASSFRGNEQFF.